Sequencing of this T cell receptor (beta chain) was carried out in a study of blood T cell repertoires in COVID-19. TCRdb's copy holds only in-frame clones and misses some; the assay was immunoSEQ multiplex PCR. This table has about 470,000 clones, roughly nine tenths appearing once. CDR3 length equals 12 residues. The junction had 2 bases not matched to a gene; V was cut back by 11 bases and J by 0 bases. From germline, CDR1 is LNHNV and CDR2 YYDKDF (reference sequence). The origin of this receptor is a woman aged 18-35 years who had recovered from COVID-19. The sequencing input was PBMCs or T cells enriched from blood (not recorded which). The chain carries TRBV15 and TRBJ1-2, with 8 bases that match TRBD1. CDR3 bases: TGTGCCCGGGACAGGTCTAACTATGGCTACACCTTC. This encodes CARDRSNYGYTF.